One and the same sample provided the 14 T cell receptor beta chains below, sequenced in a study of T-cell reconstitution after alpha-beta-depleted transplantation in children. Unique molecular identifiers were incorporated during preparation of the TCRbeta library. TCRdb called the PCR reads again in MiXCR, with one record for every CDR3 protein. The sample lists 540,000 or so distinct CDR3 sequences, roughly 23% seen once, with roughly an eighth in the top ten. Here the sequenced sample was PBMCs, mostly from graft donor cells, taken 360 days after TCRalphabeta/CD19-depleted stem cell transplant. These receptors were collected from a boy in the first two years of life who had a stem cell transplant for acute myeloid leukemia, so the T cells may come from the graft donor.

The J gene is TRBJ2-3, the V gene TRBV7-8; 8 bases line up with TRBD2. V trimming: 2 bases; J trimming: 2 bases; junction bases outside the gene matches: 6. The CDR3 is 16 residues long. Germline V gives CDR1 SGHVS, CDR2 FQNEAQ. CDR3 sequence reads: CASSLIRGGHTDTQYF. The CDR3 nucleotides are TGTGCCAGCAGCTTAATCCGGGGGGGACACACAGATACGCAGTATTTT.

In this sample, this clonotype turned up many times. This chain links TRBV29-1 with TRBJ1-1; TRBD1 might be the D (6 bases). The germline CDR1 and CDR2 sequences are SQVTM and ANQGSEA. Trimming took 2 bases from V and 4 from J, leaving 8 bases between them. This CDR3 region has 12 residues. Written as DNA, the CDR3 is TGCAGCGTTGAAAGGGGGGGCACTGAAGCTTTCTTT. It translates to CSVERGGTEAFF.

This clonotype was seen at least ten times. This chain connects TRBV6-2 or TRBV6-3 to TRBJ2-7, with D possibly being TRBD2 (6 bases). CDR3 size: 17 residues. The V gene lost 0 bases and the J gene lost 3 bases, with 18 bases spanning the gap. Germline CDR1 reads MNHEY; CDR2 reads SVGEGT. The CDR3 region is CASSYSIGFTSLYEQYV. CDR3 bases: TGTGCCAGCAGTTACTCGATAGGGTTTACTAGCCTCTACGAGCAGTACGTC.

V usage is TRBV6-5 and J usage is TRBJ2-2; TRBD1 matches at 8 bases. This CDR3 region has 15 residues. CDR1 is MNHEY, CDR2 SVGAGI, per germline. The ends lost 0 bases at V and 6 bases at J; junction bases unmatched: 3. CDR3 in DNA: TGTGCCAGCAGTTACTCCCGGACAGGGTCCGGGGAGCTGTTTTTT. Its translation is CASSYSRTGSGELFF.

This clonotype has at least ten counts. The V gene is TRBV7-8, the J gene TRBJ1-5, with 9 positions matching TRBD1. The germline V gene has CDR1 SGHVS and CDR2 FQNEAQ. The CDR3 covers 15 residues. Losses at the gene ends were 1 base for V and 7 bases for J; bases not matched to a gene: 5. CDR3 nucleotide sequence: TGTGCCAGCAGCTTAGGGCCGGGACAGGGCCAGCCCCAGCATTTT. Translated, it gives CASSLGPGQGQPQHF.

The chain combines TRBV6-5 with TRBJ2-1; 9 nucleotides line up with TRBD2. This CDR3 is built from 16 residues. Trimming removed 3 bases from V and 4 bases from J; junction bases left unmatched: 7. CDR1 and CDR2 from the germline V gene are MNHEY and SVGAGI. The CDR3 reads CASSYGSGGHYNEQFF. CDR3 sequence (DNA): TGTGCCAGCAGTTATGGTAGCGGGGGCCATTACAATGAGCAGTTCTTC.

This clonotype has a count of ten or more. This chain links TRBV24-1 with TRBJ1-4, with D hard to call. Trimming removed 3 bases at V and 0 bases at J, with 10 bases between. Germline CDR1 and CDR2: KGHDR and SFDVKD. The CDR3 has 16 amino acids. CDR3 protein: CATSDAKTATNEKLFF. The CDR3 region has the DNA TGTGCCACCAGTGATGCGAAGACGGCAACTAATGAAAAACTGTTTTTT.

The rearrangement links TRBV5-4 to TRBJ2-3; no definite D call. Germline-derived CDR1 and CDR2 are SGHNT and YYREEE (reference sequence). V lost 0 bases and J 2 bases, leaving 7 bases between the germline ends. CDR3 length: 14 residues. The CDR3 region is CASSLEKYTDTQYF. CDR3 DNA sequence: TGTGCCAGCAGCTTGGAAAAGTACACAGATACGCAGTATTTT.

V gene TRBV27 combines with J gene TRBJ2-3; 11 positions agree with TRBD2. The V segment lost 6 bases and the J segment 5 bases; nucleotides outside the gene matches: 10. Germline values: CDR1 MNHEY, CDR2 SMNVEV (reference sequence). This CDR3 has 16 residues. CDR3 coding DNA: TGTGCCAGCAGAAATCTCCTAGCGGGGGGTTTAGATACGCAGTATTTT. As protein: CASRNLLAGGLDTQYF.

Details on this clonotype: A much larger clone is a single base away; this may be a read error. The rearrangement joins TRBV5-1 to TRBJ2-4; 15 bases line up with TRBD2. This CDR3 has 16 amino acids. Looked up from germline, CDR1 is SGHRS and CDR2 is YFSETQ. CDR3 nucleotides: TGCGCCAGCAGCACAGGACTAGCGGGGGGGCATAACATTCTGTACTTC. This encodes CASSTGLAGGHNILYF.

J is TRBJ2-1 and V is TRBV20-1, with D possibly called TRBD1 or TRBD2 (7 bases each). Between the trimmed V and J ends, which lost 5 bases and 4 bases, there was a span of 15 bases. Germline loops: CDR1 DFQATT, CDR2 SNEGSKA (reference sequence). The CDR3 is made up of 14 amino acids. CDR3 nucleotides: TGCAGTGCTCCACAGGGGCGGGGGTACAATGAGCAGTTCTTC. Encoded protein: CSAPQGRGYNEQFF.

V and J are TRBV29-1 and TRBJ1-1, with D maybe TRBD1 (6 bases). Per the germline V gene, CDR1 is SQVTM and CDR2 is ANQGSEA. V lost 3 bases and J lost 6, with 17 bases in between. The CDR3 contains 14 residues. CDR3 residues: CSVEGLRGDAEAFF. The CDR3 nucleotides are TGCAGCGTTGAGGGATTGAGGGGGGACGCTGAAGCTTTCTTT.

There are many counts of this clonotype. The V gene is TRBV9, the J gene TRBJ1-1; D not certain. The ends were cut back, 0 bases at V and 2 bases at J, with 8 bases in the middle. Germline V gene sequence: CDR1 SGDLS, CDR2 YYNGEE. The length of the CDR3 is 14 residues. The CDR3 here is CASSVGQRNTEAFF. The CDR3 DNA is TGTGCCAGCAGCGTAGGGCAGAGAAACACTGAAGCTTTCTTT.

This clonotype was found a few times. The rearrangement uses TRBV4-3 and TRBJ2-1; D unclear. Trimming stripped 1 base from V and 6 bases from J, with 7 bases between. The germline V gene encodes CDR1 LGHNA and CDR2 YSLEER. The CDR3 runs to 13 residues. The CDR3 bases are TGCGCCAGCAGCCAAGCCATCTCCAATGAGCAGTTCTTC. This encodes CASSQAISNEQFF.